These 5 T cell receptor beta chains originate from one sample sequenced in a study of blood T cell repertoires in COVID-19. Libraries were prepared by immunoSEQ multiplex PCR; TCRdb keeps only in-frame clonotypes and omits some of them. Of roughly 330,000 clones in the sample, about 90% were seen once. The sequenced sample consisted of PBMCs or T cells enriched from blood (not recorded which). The origin of the receptors is a young woman who had recovered from COVID-19.

The chain uses TRBV6-5 and TRBJ1-1; D is unclear. V lost 9 bases and J lost 6, with 23 bases in between. In germline, CDR1 is MNHEY, CDR2 SVGAGI. CDR3 size: 15 residues. DNA of the CDR3: TGTGCCAGAGACTGGGAGGCCCCCGGTGGAGCTGAAGCTTTCTTT. This codes for CARDWEAPGGAEAFF.

The chain recombines TRBV10-3 with TRBJ2-5, with 14 bases fitting TRBD2. The length of the CDR3 is 18 residues. V shed 6 bases and J 5 bases; nucleotides not matched to a gene: 14. Germline lookup yields CDR1 ENHRY and CDR2 SYGVKD. Written as DNA, the CDR3 is TGTGCCATCAGGGAAGGGACTAGCGGGGGCGCCGCCCTCGAGACCCAGTACTTC. Its translation: CAIREGTSGGAALETQYF.

This clone was seen a single time. The chain couples TRBV2 to TRBJ1-5; D call uncertain. Germline V lookup: CDR1 SNHLY, CDR2 FYNNEI. V was pared by 4 bases and J by 6 bases, with 13 bases between. The CDR3 loop spans 14 amino acids. The CDR3 DNA reads TGTGCCAGCAGTGGAGGGTCAAGGGTTCAGCCCCAGCATTTT. Protein product: CASSGGSRVQPQHF. The entire variable domain, with the rest obtained from reference TRBV2 and TRBJ1-5, is as follows: EPEVTQTPSHQVTQMGQEVILRCVPISNHLYFYWYRQILGQKVEFLVSFYNNEISEKSEIFDDQFSVERPDGSNFTLKIRSTKLEDSAMYFCASSGGSRVQPQHFGDGTRLSIL.

The chain is built from TRBV11-2 and TRBJ1-4; D perhaps matches TRBD1 (6 bases). CDR3 length: 18 amino acids. The V and J ends lost 5 bases and 2 bases respectively, with 21 bases between them. Germline V gene sequence: CDR1 SGHAT, CDR2 FQNNGV. Here the CDR3 reads CASSPGTPQWYTNEKLFF. The CDR3 nucleotides read TGTGCCAGCAGCCCGGGGACACCCCAATGGTATACTAATGAAAAACTGTTTTTT.

V usage is TRBV7-9 and J usage is TRBJ2-7; weak D call: TRBD1 (6 bases). Trimming removed 2 bases from V and 0 bases from J, with 11 bases in between. The CDR3 is 15 residues long. The germline V gene encodes CDR1 SEHNR and CDR2 FQNEAQ (reference sequence). In nucleotides, the CDR3 is TGTGCCAGCAGCTTATGGCAGGGGTTCTCCTACGAGCAGTACTTC. Amino acids: CASSLWQGFSYEQYF. The full variable domain, in which reference TRBV7-9 and TRBJ2-7 provide the parts outside the CDR3, is DTGVSQNPRHKITKRGQNVTFRCDPISEHNRLYWYRQTLGQGPEFLTYFQNEAQLEKSRLLSDRFSAERPKGSFSTLEIQRTEQGDSAMYLCASSLWQGFSYEQYFGPGTRLTVT.